The 7 T cell receptor beta chains presented below share a single source sample, sequenced in a study of a mutant IDH1 vaccine in newly diagnosed glioma. The protocol was immunoSEQ multiplex PCR, while the TCRdb copy is restricted to in-frame clones and leaves out a portion. The sample records tens of thousands of clones, about four fifths being singletons. These receptors' targets are unknown. Time point described: week 5, during vaccination. One vaccine dose held 300 ug of mutant IDH1 20-mer peptide and came with topical imiquimod. Sequencing was performed on PBMCs, taken from a glioma patient whose treatment included an IDH1 peptide vaccine. The receptors derive from a man aged 50-60 years with glioma.

This sequence joins TRBV14 and TRBJ2-3; D is perhaps TRBD2 (6 bases). This CDR3 is 14 amino acids long. V was clipped by 2 bases and J by 3 bases, with 9 bases between them. Per the germline V gene, CDR1 is SGHDN and CDR2 is FVKESK. In DNA, the CDR3 is TGTGCCAGCAGCCAATTAGGGAGGACAGATACGCAGTATTTT. Amino acid sequence: CASSQLGRTDTQYF. The whole variable domain, filled in from reference TRBV14 and TRBJ2-3, reads EAGVTQFPSHSVIEKGQTVTLRCDPISGHDNLYWYRRVMGKEIKFLLHFVKESKQDESGMPNNRFLAERTGGTYSTLKVQPAELEDSGVYFCASSQLGRTDTQYFGPGTRLTVL.

The rearrangement uses TRBV6-6 and TRBJ2-1; a possible D gene is TRBD2 (5 bases). Germline lookup yields CDR1 MNHNY and CDR2 SVGAGI (reference sequence). Between the trimmed V and J ends, which lost 2 bases and 5 bases, there was a span of 13 bases. The CDR3 covers 15 residues. The CDR3 loop reads CASSYRSGYDNEQFF. CDR3 bases: TGTGCCAGCAGTTACCGGAGCGGATATGACAATGAGCAGTTCTTC.

CDR3 amino acids: CASSLGQNYEQYF. The CDR3 DNA sequence: TGCGCCAGCAGCTTGGGACAGAACTACGAGCAGTACTTC. The rearrangement uses TRBV5-1 and TRBJ2-7; D is perhaps TRBD1 (5 bases). There are 13 residues in the CDR3. Trimming cost V 0 bases and J 3 bases, with 7 bases left between them. Germline CDR1 is SGHRS and CDR2 is YFSETQ.

The J gene is TRBJ2-2, the V gene TRBV19; 8 bases are a match to TRBD2. J gave up 4 bases and V 7 bases, and 5 bases lay outside the gene matches. CDR1 LNHDA and CDR2 SQIVND come from the germline V gene (reference sequence). The CDR3 is 14 residues long. This chain's CDR3 is CASKKRELTGELFF. CDR3 sequence (DNA): TGTGCCAGTAAAAAGCGGGAGCTCACCGGGGAGCTGTTTTTT.

The chain combines TRBV19 with TRBJ1-3; D is ambiguous. V dropped 10 bases and J dropped 3 bases, with 19 bases sitting between them. Germline lookup yields CDR1 LNHDA and CDR2 SQIVND (reference sequence). The CDR3 runs to 15 residues. CDR3 coding DNA: TGTGCCACTGCTCCGGGCGGTCTGAGTGGAAACACCATATATTTT. The encoded protein is CATAPGGLSGNTIYF.

V is TRBV29-1 and J is TRBJ1-2; TRBD1 agrees at 8 bases. CDR3 size: 13 residues. Germline CDR1 is SQVTM and CDR2 is ANQGSEA. With 7 bases clipped from V and 7 bases from J, the junction kept 11 bases outside the gene matches. The CDR3 DNA sequence: TGCAGCGGTGCCGACAGGGGAGATGCTGGCTACACCTTC. Translated: CSGADRGDAGYTF. Looking up the rest from reference TRBV29-1 and TRBJ1-2 gives the full variable domain: SAVISQKPSRDICQRGTSLTIQCQVDSQVTMMFWYRQQPGQSLTLIATANQGSEATYESGFVIDKFPISRPNLTFSTLTVSNMSPEDSSIYLCSGADRGDAGYTFGSGTRLTVV.

DNA for the CDR3: TGTGCCAGCAGTAAAGGGCCCCTAGTCGAGCAGTACTTC. This translates into CASSKGPLVEQYF. The chain links TRBV6-6 to TRBJ2-7; D ambiguous. V was shortened by 5 bases and J by 6 bases, with 14 bases between the two germline ends. The CDR3 totals 13 residues. Germline V gene data show CDR1 as MNHNY and CDR2 as SVGAGI (reference sequence).